This record concerns one T cell receptor beta chain sequence. Antigen specificity is unknown. The CDR3 is made up of 14 amino acids. From germline, CDR1 is SGHRS and CDR2 YFSETQ. The V end lost 1 base, the J end lost 2 bases, and 10 bases lay between the germline ends. This sample is drawn from a study of cytomegalovirus exposure and HLA in healthy donors. Study-wide points: Researchers reportedly found TCR beta sequences accurately predicted most subjects' HLA-A and HLA-B alleles. Most TCR sequences were seen very rarely across donors, but some public TCRs occurred in many.

PCR primers comprised 60 Vbeta and 13 Jbeta primers. TCRdb's copy holds only in-frame clones and misses some; the assay was immunoSEQ multiplex PCR. This sample's table reports 45,000 to 60,000 clones. This TCR came from a male donor in good health and CMV-seronegative. Sequenced sample: PBMCs. The chain has TRBV5-1 and TRBJ2-7; TRBD2 might be the D (6 bases). CDR3 protein: CASSLIGGPYEQYF. In DNA, the CDR3 is TGCGCCAGCAGCTTGATCGGGGGACCCTACGAGCAGTACTTC.